The clone carrying this TCR beta chain was seen a few times. An end of the junction differs from the germline gene, which may be a read error. The CDR3 length is 11 residues. The germline CDR1 and CDR2 sequences are GTSNPN and SVGIG (reference sequence). The data belong to a study of cytomegalovirus exposure and HLA in healthy donors. With 60 Vbeta and 13 Jbeta primers, the PCR was carried out. Sequencing was performed with immunoSEQ multiplex PCR; in TCRdb, only in-frame clones are kept and a portion is missing. The data contain roughly 100,000 clones, around 75% of them seen just once; the ten biggest clones take up 2.8%.

The chain employs TRBV30 and TRBJ2-6, with a weak D call TRBD2 (6 bases). Sequenced sample: PBMCs. The TCR was taken from a female donor in good health and CMV-seronegative. The CDR3 loop is CAWSGGGRLAF. As DNA, the CDR3 is TGTGCCTGGAGTGGTGGGGGGAGGCTCGCTTTC.